These 8 T cell receptor beta chains share one sample of origin, sequenced in a study of human T cells and chemical hapten exposure (dated by TCRdb to about 2021). Library prep was done by RACE. The run used a NextSeq 500. TCRdb redid the processing of the public reads, applying fastp at Q25 and MiXCR, and retained in-frame beta chains. Each record represents a unique CDR3 protein, reported with the most common genes and DNA among its rows. The sample data list 300,000 to 400,000 distinct CDR3 sequences, and less than 6.5% of these were observed just once. The leading ten clones occupy just over 2.5% of the sample. The time point label on this specimen signifies: pre-sensitization, week 0. Interpreted using the paper, the treatment or condition label stands for: therapeutic diphenylcyclopropenone sensitization with weekly scalp DPC. Specimen: whole blood, collected in connection with sensitization to the hapten diphenylcyclopropenone (DPC). The receptors originated from a woman aged 45 to 65 with alopecia areata. Some clones in this sample may be carry-over from other donors' samples.

At least ten counts were recorded for this clonotype. V and J are TRBV3-1 and TRBJ2-4, with D tentatively TRBD2 (6 bases). The V gene's germline CDR1 is LGHDT and CDR2 YNNKEL (reference sequence). V dropped 4 bases and J dropped 0 bases, with 16 bases sitting between them. This CDR3 has 17 residues. CDR3 amino acids: CASSPERRELAKNIQYF. As DNA, the CDR3 is TGTGCCAGCAGCCCCGAGAGGAGGGAGTTAGCCAAAAACATTCAGTACTTC.

Concerning this clonotype: Germline is not matched at one junction end, which may reflect a read error. V and J are TRBV12-3 or TRBV12-4 and TRBJ1-3; D is undetermined. There are 14 residues in the CDR3. The CDR3 DNA is TGTGCCAGCAGTTTAGGGGGATGGGGAAATACCATATATTTT. Protein product: CASSLGGWGNTIYF.

The sample holds many counts of this clonotype. This rearrangement joins TRBV7-2 to TRBJ2-3; tentative D call: TRBD2 (7 bases). V was cut by 2 bases and J by 3 bases, with 12 bases left in between. The CDR3 extends over 15 amino acids. Germline CDR1 reads SGHTA; CDR2 reads FQGNSA. The CDR3 is CASSLQGGATDTQYF. The CDR3 coding sequence is TGTGCCAGCAGCTTACAAGGGGGGGCGACAGATACGCAGTATTTT.

This chain uses TRBV29-1 with TRBJ2-2; D possibly uses TRBD1 or TRBD2 (6 bases each). The ends were cut back, 4 bases at V and 3 bases at J, with 15 bases in the middle. Germline V gives CDR1 SQVTM, CDR2 ANQGSEA. This CDR3 region has 15 residues. CDR3 DNA: TGCAGCGTTGGGGGGGCAGGGTCGTACACCGGGGAGCTGTTTTTT. Translating it yields CSVGGAGSYTGELFF.

This clonotype was seen only a few times. The CDR3, as DNA: TGTGCCAGCAGGGCAGGGCACCTCTACGAGCAGTACTTC. This gives the protein CASRAGHLYEQYF. The chain joins TRBV6-5 to TRBJ2-7, with a tentative D call TRBD1 (5 bases). CDR3 length equals 13 residues. Germline V gene data show CDR1 as MNHEY and CDR2 as SVGAGI. The V end lost 6 bases, the J end lost 3 bases, and 12 bases lay between the germline ends.

The genes are TRBV12-3 or TRBV12-4 and TRBJ2-3; D is uncertain. Trimming pared 6 bases from V and 6 bases from J, leaving 16 bases between. The CDR3 is 14 residues long. The CDR3 region has the DNA TGTGCCAGCAGGCTCGACCCGGCGGTGGATACGCAGTATTTT. It yields the protein CASRLDPAVDTQYF.

The chain has TRBV5-1 and TRBJ1-2; D is undetermined. Germline CDR1 SGHRS, CDR2 YFSETQ. The V and J ends lost 5 bases and 8 bases respectively, with 16 bases between them. This CDR3 spans 13 amino acids. The CDR3 region has the DNA TGCGCCAGCAGGTCTGACTTGCCTCAGGGCTACACCTTC. Its protein is CASRSDLPQGYTF.

The sample holds a few counts of this clonotype. The V and J genes are TRBV29-1 and TRBJ1-6, with a possible D match to TRBD1 (6 bases). With 2 bases removed from V and 3 bases from J, the gap between germline ends came to 14 bases. CDR3 length: 16 amino acids. Germline CDR1 is SQVTM and CDR2 is ANQGSEA. CDR3: CSVERSAGDYNSPLHF. CDR3 bases: TGCAGCGTTGAAAGATCGGCAGGGGACTATAATTCACCCCTCCACTTT.